Sequencing of this T cell receptor (beta chain) was carried out in a study of cytomegalovirus exposure and HLA in healthy donors. About the research overall: For the roughly 370 genotyped donors, 65% to 90% fell within the Caucasian-associated ancestry cluster.

Overall study findings and caveats: With later analysis, a missense DCLRE1C variant became linked to TCR beta V- and J-gene trimming. The analysis excluded some indistinguishable V segments, including TRBV6-2 and TRBV6-3.

Germline V CDR1 and CDR2: SGHTA, FQGNSA. This CDR3 has 17 residues. Concerning this clone itself: What it binds is not known. One junction end does not reproduce the germline sequence, and a read error may be involved.

PCR employed 60 Vbeta and 13 Jbeta primers. Authors' analysis steps: Later, 80 million or so unique TCR beta chains were counted in an analysis, and 8.5 million to 13 million of them were shared. Sequencing was performed with immunoSEQ multiplex PCR; in TCRdb, only in-frame clones are kept and a portion is missing. V, J and clone size are taken as reported in that table, and D and trimming were inferred from the DNA itself. The sample records approximately 180,000 clones, around four fifths being singletons. The sample taken for sequencing was PBMCs. This clonotype was sampled from a woman in her forties in good health and CMV-seronegative. This chain connects TRBV7-2 to TRBJ1-2, with D possibly TRBD1 on 6 matching bases. The CDR3 DNA sequence: TGTGCCAGCAGATTAGGGTTTATGGACAGCCGAACCTATGGCTACACCTTC. This translates into CASRLGFMDSRTYGYTF.